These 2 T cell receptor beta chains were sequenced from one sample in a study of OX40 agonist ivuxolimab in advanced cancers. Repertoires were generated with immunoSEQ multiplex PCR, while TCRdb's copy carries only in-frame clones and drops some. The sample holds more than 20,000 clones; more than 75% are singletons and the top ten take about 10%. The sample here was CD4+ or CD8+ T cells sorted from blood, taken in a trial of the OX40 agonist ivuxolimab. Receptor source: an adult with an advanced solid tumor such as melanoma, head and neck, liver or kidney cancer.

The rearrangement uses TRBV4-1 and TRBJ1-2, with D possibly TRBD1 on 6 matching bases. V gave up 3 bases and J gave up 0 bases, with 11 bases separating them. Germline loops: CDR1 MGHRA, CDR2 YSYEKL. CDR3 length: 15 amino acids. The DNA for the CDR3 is TGCGCCAGCAGCCATAACAGGGACTCTAACTATGGCTACACCTTC. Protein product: CASSHNRDSNYGYTF.

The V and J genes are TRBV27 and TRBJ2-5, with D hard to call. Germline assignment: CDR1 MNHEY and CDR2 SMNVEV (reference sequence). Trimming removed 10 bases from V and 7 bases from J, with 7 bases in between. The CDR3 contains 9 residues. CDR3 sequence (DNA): TGTGCCATACGTGGGACCCAGTACTTC. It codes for CAIRGTQYF.